Below are 27 T cell receptor beta chains sequenced from a single sample in a study of monozygotic twins with inflammatory bowel disease. Reanalyzing the 5' RACE reads, TCRdb keeps one entry per CDR3 protein, without DNA. This listing includes some 90,000 distinct CDR3 sequences. Specimen: blood. The origin of the receptors is a human donor with ulcerative colitis or Crohn's disease, or a healthy co-twin of an affected twin (not recorded which).

The chain links TRBV6-5 to TRBJ1-6; TCRdb's assignment of TRBD1 cannot be checked, as there is no DNA. Looked up from germline, CDR1 is MNHEY and CDR2 is SVGAGI. This CDR3 has 14 residues. The CDR3 sequence is CASSWTAHNSPLHF.

The V gene is TRBV29-1, the J gene TRBJ2-7. Germline V CDR1 and CDR2: SQVTM, ANQGSEA. The CDR3 has 13 amino acids. Here the CDR3 reads CSVVDTYSYEQYF.

The chain combines TRBV7-2 with TRBJ1-2. CDR1 and CDR2 from the germline V gene are SGHTA and FQGNSA. CDR3 length: 12 residues. The CDR3 reads CASSLPGIGYTF.

V and J are TRBV4-2 and TRBJ1-2. The germline V gene encodes CDR1 LGHNA and CDR2 YNFKEQ. The CDR3 is 15 amino acids. CDR3: CASSQGVKGEYGYTF.

The rearrangement joins TRBV12-3 or TRBV12-4 to TRBJ1-4. This CDR3 comprises 16 residues. The CDR3 protein is CASSPAGGATNEKLFF.

The rearrangement joins TRBV15 to TRBJ2-4; TCRdb returns TRBD1, unconfirmable since there is no DNA. This CDR3 has 17 amino acids. Germline loops: CDR1 LNHNV, CDR2 YYDKDF (reference sequence). CDR3 sequence reads: CATSGGNSGTAKNIQYF.

This chain uses TRBV5-4 with TRBJ2-3; TCRdb picks TRBD2, but there is no DNA to check that call. There are 16 residues in the CDR3. Germline CDR1 reads SGHNT; CDR2 reads YYREEE (reference sequence). This chain's CDR3 is CASSLDGTRWTDTQYF. The full variable domain, completed using reference TRBV5-4 and TRBJ2-3, is ETGVTQSPTHLIKTRGQQVTLRCSSQSGHNTVSWYQQALGQGPQFIFQYYREEENGRGNFPPRFSGLQFPNYSSELNVNALELDDSALYLCASSLDGTRWTDTQYFGPGTRLTVL.

The gene calls are TRBV14 and TRBJ1-1. Germline V lookup: CDR1 SGHDN, CDR2 FVKESK. This CDR3 is built from 13 residues. The CDR3: CASSQAHYGEAFF.

The V gene is TRBV20-1, the J gene TRBJ2-7; TCRdb reports TRBD1, a call that lacks DNA to check it against. This CDR3 has 14 residues. Germline V gives CDR1 DFQATT, CDR2 SNEGSKA (reference sequence). This CDR3 reads CSAGEQDGAYEQYF.

The CDR3 spells CASSQEGPYNSPLHF. V gene TRBV4-2 combines with J gene TRBJ1-6. Looked up from germline, CDR1 is LGHNA and CDR2 is YNFKEQ. CDR3 length equals 15 residues.

The chain couples TRBV11-2 to TRBJ2-5; TCRdb reports TRBD2, a call that lacks DNA to check it against. CDR1 and CDR2 (germline): SGHAT, FQNNGV. CDR3 length: 17 residues. The CDR3 here is CASSLGASGGAEETQYF.

The gene calls are TRBV5-5 and TRBJ1-1; absent DNA, TCRdb's TRBD1 call cannot be checked. CDR3 length equals 12 residues. CDR1 is SGHKS, CDR2 YYEKEE, per germline (reference sequence). CDR3 sequence: CASSLGTGEAFF.

The chain uses TRBV19 and TRBJ1-2; TCRdb's D call of TRBD1 is untestable without DNA. CDR3 size: 15 residues. CDR1 LNHDA and CDR2 SQIVND come from the germline V gene (reference sequence). The CDR3 loop is CATANQGAGGHGYTF.

The rearrangement uses TRBV6-5 and TRBJ2-2; TCRdb names TRBD2, which stays unverified in the absence of DNA. Germline-derived CDR1 and CDR2 are MNHEY and SVGAGI. This CDR3 has 17 residues. CDR3 residues: CASSYSKSGDYTGELFF.

The gene calls are TRBV5-1 and TRBJ1-1; TCRdb calls TRBD1, which cannot be checked without DNA. Germline-derived CDR1 and CDR2 are SGHRS and YFSETQ. The CDR3 totals 17 residues. The CDR3: CASSSFKGPQGRTEAFF.

The V gene is TRBV20-1, the J gene TRBJ1-4. Germline loops: CDR1 DFQATT, CDR2 SNEGSKA (reference sequence). The CDR3 covers 12 residues. The CDR3 loop is CSARDPGEKLFF.

The chain combines TRBV12-3 or TRBV12-4 with TRBJ1-2. This CDR3 is 15 amino acids long. The CDR3 spells CASSLIGFNLYGYTF.

This chain links TRBV11-2 with TRBJ2-1. Germline values: CDR1 SGHAT, CDR2 FQNNGV. The CDR3 contains 14 residues. The CDR3: CASSSNKRYNEQFF.

The V gene is TRBV12-3 or TRBV12-4, the J gene TRBJ2-3; TCRdb's D gene call, TRBD2, goes unchecked for lack of DNA. CDR3 length equals 21 residues. The chain's CDR3 is CASSLGPVLAGGVTSTDTQYF.

J is TRBJ2-3 and V is TRBV5-1; TCRdb designates TRBD2, a call that cannot be tested without DNA. The CDR3 sequence is 14 residues long. Germline V CDR1 and CDR2: SGHRS, YFSETQ. CDR3 residues: CASKGLAVTDTQYF.

The V and J genes are TRBV5-1 and TRBJ1-1. The CDR3 is 15 residues long. In germline, CDR1 is SGHRS, CDR2 YFSETQ. The CDR3 reads CASSLGAGFDTEAFF.

J is TRBJ2-3 and V is TRBV12-3 or TRBV12-4; there is no DNA to check the TCRdb D call of TRBD2. There are 16 residues in the CDR3. The CDR3 sequence is CASSPLTSGGHGAQYF.

The J gene is TRBJ2-3, the V gene TRBV29-1; TCRdb designates TRBD2, a call that cannot be tested without DNA. This CDR3 comprises 13 residues. Per the germline V gene, CDR1 is SQVTM and CDR2 is ANQGSEA. The CDR3 spells CSGGLASGHTQYF.

V is TRBV28 and J is TRBJ2-7. The CDR3 runs 13 residues. CDR1 and CDR2 (germline): MDHEN, SYDVKM. CDR3 amino acids: CASSLPLFYEQYF. Using reference TRBV28 and TRBJ2-7 for the parts outside the CDR3, the full variable domain is DVKVTQSSRYLVKRTGEKVFLECVQDMDHENMFWYRQDPGLGLRLIYFSYDVKMKEKGDIPEGYSVSREKKERFSLILESASTNQTSMYLCASSLPLFYEQYFGPGTRLTVT.

The chain carries TRBV19 and TRBJ1-2. This CDR3 has 14 amino acids. Germline values: CDR1 LNHDA, CDR2 SQIVND (reference sequence). The CDR3 sequence is CASSIASWGYGYTF.

The chain couples TRBV13 to TRBJ1-5. CDR1 and CDR2 (germline): PRHDT, FYEKMQ (reference sequence). The CDR3 has 13 residues. The chain's CDR3 is CASRGCYNQPQHF.

This chain joins TRBV20-1 and TRBJ1-6. The CDR3 is made up of 11 amino acids. Per the germline V gene, CDR1 is DFQATT and CDR2 is SNEGSKA (reference sequence). The CDR3 reads CSALGSTLYHF.